This T cell receptor (beta chain) was identified in a study of control samples from healthy donors and cancer patients. TCRdb's copy holds only in-frame clones and misses some; the assay was immunoSEQ multiplex PCR. The data contain 85,000 to 90,000 clones, 86% of them singletons. Germline CDR1 SNHLY, CDR2 FYNNEI. This CDR3 is built from 15 residues. Trimming removed 7 bases at V and 5 bases at J, with 17 bases between. This clone was detected once. The chain uses TRBV2 and TRBJ2-2, with D perhaps TRBD1 (6 bases). The sample taken for sequencing was blood. The clonotype was recovered from a man in his thirties or forties in good health. The CDR3 spells CASTGSGARTGELFF. CDR3 DNA: TGTGCCAGCACCGGGTCAGGGGCGCGAACCGGGGAGCTGTTTTTT.